These 23 T cell receptor beta chains were sequenced from one sample in a study of OX40 agonist ivuxolimab in advanced cancers. TCRdb keeps only in-frame clones here, not all; method: immunoSEQ multiplex PCR. The sample includes around 57,000 clones, approximately 86% of them seen just once. This material consisted of CD4+ or CD8+ T cells sorted from blood, taken in a trial of the OX40 agonist ivuxolimab. The receptors originated from an adult with an advanced solid tumor such as melanoma, head and neck, liver or kidney cancer.

V usage is TRBV18 and J usage is TRBJ2-7; no clear D. The ends were cut back, 2 bases at V and 2 bases at J, with 7 bases in the middle. This CDR3 has 13 amino acids. Germline V gives CDR1 KGHSH, CDR2 LQKENI. The CDR3 nucleotides are TGTGCCAGCTCACCAACTCTAGCCTACGAGCAGTACTTC. It translates to CASSPTLAYEQYF.

CDR3 loop: CASSGQGNEKLFF. The CDR3, as DNA: TGTGCCAGCAGCGGACAGGGGAATGAAAAACTGTTTTTT. The rearrangement joins TRBV25-1 to TRBJ1-4; 9 positions match TRBD1. Germline CDR1 and CDR2: MGHDK and SYGVNS. CDR3 length: 13 amino acids. J gave up 5 bases and V 6 bases, and 1 base lay outside the gene matches.

This chain links TRBV29-1 with TRBJ2-7, with 13 nucleotides matching TRBD2. The CDR3 spans 14 residues. Germline V gives CDR1 SQVTM, CDR2 ANQGSEA. V shed 7 bases and J 4 bases; nucleotides not matched to a gene: 7. The CDR3 region has the DNA TGCAGCGCCGCCGGGACTAGCGGGATGTACGAGCAGTACTTC. Protein product: CSAAGTSGMYEQYF.

The chain links TRBV7-2 to TRBJ2-5; D is uncertain. This CDR3 region has 14 residues. CDR1 SGHTA and CDR2 FQGNSA come from the germline V gene. Trimming took 1 base from V and 2 from J, leaving 8 bases between them. The CDR3 here is CASSLDSGQETQYF. The CDR3 bases are TGTGCCAGCAGCTTAGATTCAGGTCAAGAGACCCAGTACTTC.

The rearrangement links TRBV2 to TRBJ2-7; TRBD1 matches 7 bases. J lost 4 bases, V lost 3 bases, and 3 bases had no gene match. The CDR3 runs to 13 residues. Looked up from germline, CDR1 is SNHLY and CDR2 is FYNNEI. The CDR3 DNA reads TGTGCCAGCAGTGAGGGACAGCTTTACGAGCAGTACTTC. Protein sequence: CASSEGQLYEQYF.

This clone appeared a single time. The chain couples TRBV5-4 to TRBJ2-5; 9 bases line up with TRBD1. Near its end, the DNA agrees better with TRBJ2-7, so the J call may be wrong. Germline CDR1 and CDR2: SGHNT and YYREEE (reference sequence). The length of the CDR3 is 16 residues. CDR3 sequence: CASSLGGTGPEYEQYF. CDR3 sequence (DNA): TGTGCCAGCAGCTTGGGGGGGACAGGGCCTGAGTACGAGCAGTACTTC.

The chain recombines TRBV5-1 with TRBJ1-1; D unclear. Looked up from germline, CDR1 is SGHRS and CDR2 is YFSETQ. With 4 bases removed from V and 1 base from J, the gap between germline ends came to 14 bases. The CDR3 loop spans 15 amino acids. CDR3 in DNA: TGCGCCAGCAGCCTACACAGCGGGTCGAACACTGAAGCTTTCTTT. Amino acid sequence: CASSLHSGSNTEAFF.

The V gene is TRBV7-2, the J gene TRBJ2-3; D unclear. The CDR3 runs to 12 residues. V lost 5 bases, J lost 1 base, and 4 bases lay in between. Germline V gene sequence: CDR1 SGHTA, CDR2 FQGNSA. CDR3 sequence reads: CASSPGTDTQYF. For the CDR3, the DNA is TGTGCCAGCAGCCCGGGCACAGATACGCAGTATTTT.

The rearrangement uses TRBV5-4 and TRBJ1-2; no clear D. Per germline, CDR1 SGHNT and CDR2 YYREEE (reference sequence). The germline V and J ends were trimmed by 4 bases and 4 bases, with 14 bases remaining between them. This CDR3 is built from 14 residues. The CDR3 sequence: CASSPGRSPYGYTF. The CDR3 DNA reads as TGTGCCAGCAGCCCCGGACGGAGCCCCTATGGCTACACCTTC.

The chain employs TRBV29-1 and TRBJ2-2; D is uncertain. The CDR3 has 14 amino acids. Germline loops: CDR1 SQVTM, CDR2 ANQGSEA. The ends were cut back, 4 bases at V and 2 bases at J, with 11 bases in the middle. The CDR3 sequence is CSVGQTGNTGELFF. The CDR3 bases are TGCAGCGTTGGGCAGACGGGTAACACCGGGGAGCTGTTTTTT.

This clone was counted once. This chain links TRBV5-1 with TRBJ2-5, with 11 bases matching TRBD2. The CDR3 extends over 16 amino acids. With V trimmed by 1 base and J by 2 bases, 4 bases remained unmatched. CDR1 and CDR2 from the germline V gene are SGHRS and YFSETQ. The CDR3 reads CASSLISGRGQETQYF. The CDR3, as DNA: TGCGCCAGCAGCTTGATTAGCGGGAGGGGGCAAGAGACCCAGTACTTC. Combining the CDR3 with reference TRBV5-1 and TRBJ2-5 gives the whole variable domain KAGVTQTPRYLIKTRGQQVTLSCSPISGHRSVSWYQQTPGQGLQFLFEYFSETQRNKGNFPGRFSGRQFSNSRSEMNVSTLELGDSALYLCASSLISGRGQETQYFGPGTRLLVL.

In nucleotides, the CDR3 is TGCGCCAGCAGCAAGGAAGTTTTGCGTATGGATACCGGGGAGCTGTTTTTT. Protein product: CASSKEVLRMDTGELFF. V gene TRBV5-1 combines with J gene TRBJ2-2; D gene uncertain. Trimming left V 4 bases short and J 5 bases short, with 21 bases between. Germline lookup yields CDR1 SGHRS and CDR2 YFSETQ. The CDR3 loop spans 17 amino acids.

The genes are TRBV10-2 and TRBJ1-2, with D uncertain. The germline CDR1 and CDR2 sequences are WSHSY and SAAADI. Trimming left V 0 bases short and J 8 bases short, with 19 bases between. The CDR3 sequence is 16 residues long. The CDR3 DNA sequence: TGCGCCAGCAGTGAGTCGAGGGTTACGGCTACCTGGGGCTACACCTTC. The encoded protein is CASSESRVTATWGYTF.

This clone has a single count. The chain combines TRBV7-9 with TRBJ1-1; D not resolved. The CDR3 is 12 residues long. V was trimmed by 1 base and J by 7 bases, leaving 7 bases between them. Germline V lookup: CDR1 SEHNR, CDR2 FQNEAQ (reference sequence). The DNA of the CDR3 is TGTGCCAGCAGCTTAGTTATCGGTGAAGCTTTCTTT. Translation gives CASSLVIGEAFF.

The CDR3 DNA is TGTGCCAGCAGCTTAAACCCAGGGGAAGGCAATGAGCAGTTCTTC. Its protein product is CASSLNPGEGNEQFF. V is TRBV7-2 and J is TRBJ2-1, with a possible D match to TRBD1 (6 bases). CDR1 SGHTA and CDR2 FQGNSA come from the germline V gene. Trimming cost V 2 bases and J 6 bases, with 14 bases left between them. The CDR3 extends over 15 amino acids.

The genes are TRBV6-5 and TRBJ2-7; 12 nucleotides line up with TRBD2. The CDR3 is 14 residues long. Germline CDR1 is MNHEY and CDR2 is SVGAGI. V shed 6 bases, J shed 1 base, and the junction held 1 base outside the gene matches. The CDR3 protein is CASRGTSGSYEQYF. The DNA for the CDR3 is TGTGCCAGCAGAGGGACTAGCGGGTCCTACGAGCAGTACTTC.

The chain couples TRBV27 to TRBJ1-4; D may be TRBD1 (6 bases). Germline CDR1 and CDR2: MNHEY and SMNVEV (reference sequence). Trimming shortened V by 6 bases and J by 4 bases, and 12 bases separated the two germline ends. The CDR3 extends over 14 amino acids. The DNA of the CDR3 is TGTGCCAGCAGACGGACAGATATTAATGAAAAACTGTTTTTT. Translating it yields CASRRTDINEKLFF.

This clone was counted between two and nine times. This rearrangement joins TRBV7-9 to TRBJ2-3, with 8 bases identical to TRBD2. The germline V gene has CDR1 SEHNR and CDR2 FQNEAQ (reference sequence). With 6 bases clipped from V and 3 bases from J, the junction kept 5 bases outside the gene matches. The CDR3 runs 14 residues. Here the CDR3 reads CASRASGRTDTQYF. As DNA, the CDR3 is TGTGCCAGCAGGGCCAGCGGGAGAACAGATACGCAGTATTTT.

V and J are TRBV11-2 and TRBJ2-1; 7 bases align to TRBD2. The trim removed 3 bases at V and 9 bases at J, leaving 14 bases unmatched. CDR3 length: 16 amino acids. Germline CDR1 and CDR2: SGHAT and FQNNGV. The CDR3 DNA follows: TGTGCCAGCAGCTTGGGTCAGGCGGGAGTAATCACTGAGCAGTTCTTC. Translated: CASSLGQAGVITEQFF.

J is TRBJ2-7 and V is TRBV2; D ambiguous. V was shortened by 0 bases and J by 3 bases, with 3 bases between the two germline ends. Germline CDR1 and CDR2: SNHLY and FYNNEI. There are 12 residues in the CDR3. The CDR3 nucleotides are TGTGCCAGCAGTGAAGCGGGCTACGAGCAGTACTTC. It codes for CASSEAGYEQYF.

The chain has TRBV7-9 and TRBJ2-2; D is tentatively TRBD1 or TRBD2 (5 bases each). Trimming stripped 1 base from V and 4 bases from J, with 13 bases between. Per germline, CDR1 SEHNR and CDR2 FQNEAQ (reference sequence). The CDR3 loop spans 16 amino acids. The CDR3 DNA is TGTGCCAGCAGCTTAGAGGGACCCCTGGCCACCGGGGAGCTGTTTTTT. As protein: CASSLEGPLATGELFF.

J is TRBJ2-4 and V is TRBV5-1; TRBD2 is a possible D gene (6 bases). Germline V lookup: CDR1 SGHRS, CDR2 YFSETQ. The CDR3 is 17 amino acids. The V end lost 1 base, the J end lost 0 bases, and 14 bases lay between the germline ends. The CDR3 nucleotides read TGCGCCAGCAGCTTGACGGGACTTGGGGTAGCCAAAAACATTCAGTACTTC. Translation gives CASSLTGLGVAKNIQYF.

The rearrangement joins TRBV6-1 to TRBJ2-3, with 8 bases aligning to TRBD2. J gave up 2 bases and V 2 bases, and 6 bases lay outside the gene matches. Germline V CDR1 and CDR2: MNHNS, SASEGT. This CDR3 has 16 amino acids. The CDR3 DNA sequence: TGTGCCAGCAGTGAAACTAGCGGAGAACCCACAGATACGCAGTATTTT. Protein sequence: CASSETSGEPTDTQYF.